The TCR beta chain described here comes from a study of response to subunit inactivated influenza vaccine. Whole-study results and caveats: There was a suggestion from the authors that each seasonal influenza vaccination recruits few new T cells.

TCRdb passed the RT-PCR reads through MiXCR, listing each CDR3 protein once. The sample includes 500,000 to 600,000 distinct CDR3 sequences, 11% to 15% seen only once; the top ten take 11%. This CDR3 is 15 amino acids long. The V end was cut by 6 bases, the J end by 0 bases, with 12 bases between. Germline loops: CDR1 ENHRY, CDR2 SYGVKD. Details on this clonotype: No antigen is known for it.

V is TRBV10-3 and J is TRBJ2-1; possible D gene TRBD1, 5 bases. This clonotype originated in a man aged 50 or older who received an inactivated influenza vaccine. This sample comprised PBMCs from blood, obtained roughly 13 days after vaccination. The DNA of the CDR3 is TGTGCCATCAGGGCAGACAGCCGCTCCTACAATGAGCAGTTCTTC. Amino acid sequence: CAIRADSRSYNEQFF.